These 25 T cell receptor beta chains were all obtained from the same sample, sequenced in a study of T cells after yellow fever vaccination (dated 2019 in TCRdb). The sample's treatment or condition label, in plain terms: live attenuated yellow fever vaccine strain. Library preparation used 5' RACE. The instrument given in TCRdb is Illumina NovaSeq 6000. Through fastp at Q25 and MiXCR, TCRdb rebuilt clones from the public reads, retaining in-frame beta chains. Every entry covers one CDR3 protein and lists the most common genes and DNA from its rows. Present in this sample are around 300,000 distinct CDR3 sequences, around 4.3% of which were seen just once. Just under 20% of the sample rests with the top ten. Sequenced here: PBMCs, sampled 15 days after the yellow fever booster vaccination. The origin of the receptors is a young man who received the YFV17D yellow fever vaccine.

At least ten counts were recorded for this clonotype. V is TRBV3-1 and J is TRBJ2-2; no firm D call. The germline V gene has CDR1 LGHDT and CDR2 YNNKEL (reference sequence). This CDR3 region has 13 residues. Deletions cut 2 bases from V and 8 bases from J, with 9 bases between. The CDR3 DNA reads TGTGCCAGCAGCCAACCCGGTTTGGGGGAGCTGTTTTTT. Protein product: CASSQPGLGELFF.

This clonotype has a handful of counts. V is TRBV19 and J is TRBJ2-3, with TRBD1 identical over 10 bases. With V trimmed by 7 bases and J by 3 bases, 10 bases remained unmatched. The V gene's germline CDR1 is LNHDA and CDR2 SQIVND (reference sequence). The CDR3 has 16 residues. CDR3 residues: CASKGNSGQGTDTQYF. In nucleotides, the CDR3 is TGTGCCAGTAAGGGGAATTCGGGACAGGGGACAGATACGCAGTATTTT.

This clonotype turned up a few times. The rearrangement links TRBV6-5 to TRBJ1-2; unclear D gene. Looked up from germline, CDR1 is MNHEY and CDR2 is SVGAGI. V was trimmed by 5 bases and J by 6 bases, leaving 13 bases between them. The CDR3 extends over 13 amino acids. The CDR3 DNA is TGTGCCAGCAGTCAAATCAAGGGCGATGGCTACACCTTC. Its translation: CASSQIKGDGYTF.

DNA of the CDR3: TGTGCCAGCTCAGAACCCGCGGGGGCGCTGGGCAATGAGCAGTTCTTC. Protein sequence: CASSEPAGALGNEQFF. The chain uses TRBV18 and TRBJ2-1; D possibly corresponds to TRBD2 (7 bases). The V end was cut by 5 bases, the J end by 6 bases, with 20 bases between. The germline gives CDR1 KGHSH, CDR2 LQKENI. The CDR3 contains 16 residues.

There are many counts of this clonotype. The CDR3 loop reads CASSLERLNTEAFF. CDR3 in DNA: TGCGCCAGCAGCTTGGAACGGTTGAACACTGAAGCTTTCTTT. The V call is TRBV5-1, the J call TRBJ1-1; D gene ambiguous. Germline assignment: CDR1 SGHRS and CDR2 YFSETQ. Between the trimmed V and J ends, which lost 0 bases and 0 bases, there was a span of 6 bases. The CDR3 is made up of 14 amino acids.

This clonotype was counted a few times. The rearrangement uses TRBV5-1 and TRBJ2-1; tentative D call: TRBD1 (6 bases). Deletions cut 4 bases from V and 8 bases from J, with 19 bases between. This CDR3 region has 15 residues. Germline values: CDR1 SGHRS, CDR2 YFSETQ. CDR3 sequence reads: CASSLTNLQGYEQFF. The CDR3 DNA is TGCGCCAGCAGCCTGACCAATTTACAGGGCTATGAGCAGTTCTTC.

The chain carries TRBV6-5 and TRBJ2-1, with TRBD1 matching 11 bases. The length of the CDR3 is 18 residues. Looked up from germline, CDR1 is MNHEY and CDR2 is SVGAGI. J gave up 7 bases and V 5 bases, and 16 bases lay outside the gene matches. The CDR3 region is CASSLLTGTGGAGNEQFF. Here the CDR3 DNA reads TGTGCCAGCAGTCTTTTAACCGGGACAGGGGGGGCAGGGAATGAGCAGTTCTTC.

This chain uses TRBV6-5 with TRBJ2-6; 8 bases align to TRBD1. Germline V gene lookup returns CDR1 MNHEY and CDR2 SVGAGI. J was trimmed by 2 bases and V by 6 bases; bases with no gene match: 6. The CDR3 is made up of 16 amino acids. The CDR3 loop reads CASSSSTGAGANVLTF. CDR3 nucleotides: TGTGCCAGCAGCTCATCGACAGGGGCTGGGGCCAACGTCCTGACTTTC.

This chain connects TRBV7-9 to TRBJ1-1, with D uncertain. V was cut by 6 bases and J by 6 bases, with 5 bases left in between. From germline, CDR1 is SEHNR and CDR2 FQNEAQ (reference sequence). The CDR3 is made up of 10 amino acids. The CDR3 DNA reads as TGTGCCAGCAGTGGCCCTGAAGCTTTCTTT. Translating it yields CASSGPEAFF.

This clonotype came up a few times. The CDR3 DNA reads TGTGCCAGCAGTTACTCGAAAGTTAGGGGGACTGAATCACCCCTCCACTTT. As protein: CASSYSKVRGTESPLHF. The rearrangement joins TRBV6-6 to TRBJ1-6; weak D call: TRBD1 (6 bases). The germline CDR1 and CDR2 sequences are MNHNY and SVGAGI (reference sequence). The CDR3 totals 17 residues. Trimming cost V 0 bases and J 10 bases, with 19 bases left between them.

This clonotype appeared a few times. The chain uses TRBV7-2 and TRBJ2-5; possible D gene TRBD2, 5 bases. CDR3 length: 14 amino acids. CDR1 and CDR2 (germline): SGHTA, FQGNSA. Trimming took 1 base from V and 5 from J, leaving 11 bases between them. CDR3 region: CASSLDTRGETQYF. The CDR3, as DNA: TGTGCCAGCAGCTTAGATACTAGAGGGGAGACCCAGTACTTC.

In its sample, this clonotype was seen many times. The CDR3 loop is CASSFGQGANTEAFF. DNA for the CDR3: TGTGCCAGCAGCTTCGGACAGGGGGCCAATACTGAAGCTTTCTTT. The chain couples TRBV5-5 to TRBJ1-1, with 11 bases aligning to TRBD1. V was pared by 2 bases and J by 5 bases, with 5 bases of the junction left unmatched. The CDR3 loop spans 15 amino acids. In germline, CDR1 is SGHKS, CDR2 YYEKEE (reference sequence). The complete variable domain, with remaining parts taken from reference TRBV5-5 and TRBJ1-1, reads DAGVTQSPTHLIKTRGQQVTLRCSPISGHKSVSWYQQVLGQGPQFIFQYYEKEERGRGNFPDRFSARQFPNYSSELNVNALLLGDSALYLCASSFGQGANTEAFFGQGTRLTVV.

This clonotype came up a few times. J is TRBJ2-4 and V is TRBV6-6, with 14 bases fitting TRBD2. Germline V gene sequence: CDR1 MNHNY, CDR2 SVGAGI (reference sequence). This CDR3 has 17 amino acids. The ends lost 6 bases at V and 5 bases at J; junction bases unmatched: 9. CDR3 sequence: CASRGIGLAGGQNIQYF. The CDR3, as DNA: TGTGCCAGCAGAGGGATAGGACTAGCGGGGGGTCAAAACATTCAGTACTTC.

The chain carries TRBV4-2 and TRBJ2-1; no definite D call. Germline V gene lookup returns CDR1 LGHNA and CDR2 YNFKEQ. Trimming took 0 bases from V and 0 from J, leaving 6 bases between them. The CDR3 spans 15 residues. The CDR3 sequence: CASSQDWSSYNEQFF. CDR3 DNA: TGTGCCAGCAGCCAAGACTGGAGCTCCTACAATGAGCAGTTCTTC.

In its sample, this clonotype was seen many times. The V gene is TRBV27, the J gene TRBJ1-6; no clear D gene. This CDR3 has 16 residues. Trimming cost V 1 base and J 0 bases, with 7 bases left between them. The germline V gene encodes CDR1 MNHEY and CDR2 SMNVEV (reference sequence). The CDR3 region is CASSLLGSSYNSPLHF. In DNA form, the CDR3 reads TGTGCCAGCAGTTTATTGGGGAGCTCCTATAATTCACCCCTCCACTTT.

The chain couples TRBV7-9 to TRBJ2-3, with 10 bases matching TRBD2. The germline V gene encodes CDR1 SEHNR and CDR2 FQNEAQ (reference sequence). CDR3 length equals 16 residues. V gave up 4 bases and J gave up 2 bases; unmatched junction bases: 6. CDR3 in amino acids: CASSSEAGGPTDTQYF. CDR3 in DNA: TGTGCCAGCAGCTCGGAAGCGGGGGGGCCCACAGATACGCAGTATTTT. Full variable domain (missing parts from reference TRBV7-9 and TRBJ2-3): DTGVSQNPRHKITKRGQNVTFRCDPISEHNRLYWYRQTLGQGPEFLTYFQNEAQLEKSRLLSDRFSAERPKGSFSTLEIQRTEQGDSAMYLCASSSEAGGPTDTQYFGPGTRLTVL.

The chain has TRBV4-3 and TRBJ1-2, with a weak D call TRBD1 (6 bases). This CDR3 is built from 14 residues. Germline values: CDR1 LGHNA, CDR2 YSLEER. V was trimmed by 4 bases and J by 5 bases, leaving 14 bases between them. CDR3 in amino acids: CASSLTGTTYGYTF. The CDR3 DNA reads TGCGCCAGCAGCCTAACCGGGACAACATATGGCTACACCTTC.

This clonotype appeared a few times. The V call is TRBV28, the J call TRBJ1-4; D may be TRBD1 (5 bases). The CDR3 consists of 14 residues. Deletions cut 3 bases from V and 7 bases from J, with 12 bases between. The germline CDR1 and CDR2 sequences are MDHEN and SYDVKM. The CDR3 region is CASSFGQRGEKLFF. The CDR3 bases are TGTGCCAGCAGTTTTGGACAAAGGGGTGAAAAACTGTTTTTT.

This clonotype was detected ten times or more. The V call is TRBV4-1, the J call TRBJ2-2; D tentatively fits TRBD1 or TRBD2 (5 bases each). There are 15 residues in the CDR3. V lost 4 bases and J lost 6, with 15 bases in between. CDR1 is MGHRA, CDR2 YSYEKL, per germline. The CDR3 here is CASSLGLLGPGELFF. DNA of the CDR3: TGCGCCAGCAGCCTTGGACTCCTGGGGCCCGGGGAGCTGTTTTTT.

The chain is built from TRBV5-1 and TRBJ1-2, with 9 bases identical to TRBD1. The V gene's germline CDR1 is SGHRS and CDR2 YFSETQ. CDR3 length: 14 residues. Unmatched junction bases numbered 5, after V lost 4 bases and J lost 4 bases. As DNA, the CDR3 is TGCGCCAGCAGCGCAGGACAGGGGAGCTATGGCTACACCTTC. It specifies CASSAGQGSYGYTF.

This clonotype came up a few times. For the CDR3, the DNA is TGCGCCAATTTTGGTCCTGGGCGCACCGGGGAGCTGTTTTTT. Amino acids: CANFGPGRTGELFF. The rearrangement uses TRBV5-1 and TRBJ2-2, with unresolved D. The length of the CDR3 is 14 residues. Deletions cut 9 bases from V and 4 bases from J, with 16 bases between. The germline CDR1 and CDR2 sequences are SGHRS and YFSETQ.

The genes are TRBV20-1 and TRBJ1-1, with a possible D match to TRBD1 (5 bases). Trimming stripped 6 bases from V and 6 bases from J, with 20 bases between. Germline lookup yields CDR1 DFQATT and CDR2 SNEGSKA (reference sequence). The CDR3 is 14 amino acids. The CDR3 sequence: CSAGRGRAGSEAFF. The CDR3, as DNA: TGCAGTGCCGGGAGGGGTCGGGCAGGGTCTGAAGCTTTCTTT.

With respect to this clonotype: A read error may be the cause here, since a much bigger clone is one base away. The CDR3, as DNA: TGTGCCAGCAGCTCATGGTACAATGAGCAGTTCTTC. Its translation is CASSSWYNEQFF. The rearrangement uses TRBV7-9 and TRBJ2-1; D unclear. The V end lost 4 bases, the J end lost 4 bases, and 5 bases lay between the germline ends. The germline CDR1 and CDR2 sequences are SEHNR and FQNEAQ (reference sequence). This CDR3 has 12 residues.

The chain uses TRBV12-3 or TRBV12-4 and TRBJ1-1, with D uncertain. Trimming left V 3 bases short and J 2 bases short, with 10 bases between. The CDR3 sequence is 14 residues long. The CDR3 sequence is CASSFLKVNTEAFF. The CDR3 DNA follows: TGTGCCAGCAGTTTTTTAAAAGTTAACACTGAAGCTTTCTTT.

This clonotype has more than one count but fewer than ten. The rearrangement links TRBV7-2 to TRBJ2-5; 11 nucleotides line up with TRBD2. Losses at the gene ends were 5 bases for V and 5 bases for J; bases not matched to a gene: 16. This CDR3 has 18 residues. Germline V gives CDR1 SGHTA, CDR2 FQGNSA. The CDR3 protein is CASSPADVFPSGRETQYF. The CDR3 DNA reads as TGTGCCAGCAGCCCCGCCGATGTTTTTCCTAGCGGGAGGGAGACCCAGTACTTC.